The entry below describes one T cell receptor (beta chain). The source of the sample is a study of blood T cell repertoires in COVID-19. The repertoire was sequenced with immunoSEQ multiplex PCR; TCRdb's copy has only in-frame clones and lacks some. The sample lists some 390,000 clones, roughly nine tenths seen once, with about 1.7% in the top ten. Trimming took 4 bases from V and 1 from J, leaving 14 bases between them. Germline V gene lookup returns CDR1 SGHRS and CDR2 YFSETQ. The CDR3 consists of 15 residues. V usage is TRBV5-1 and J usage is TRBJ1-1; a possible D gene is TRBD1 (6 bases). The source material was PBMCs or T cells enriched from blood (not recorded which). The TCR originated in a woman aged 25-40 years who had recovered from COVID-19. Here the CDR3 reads CASSGQQGKNTEAFF. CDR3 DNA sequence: TGCGCCAGCAGCGGCCAACAGGGAAAGAACACTGAAGCTTTCTTT.